Below, 31 T cell receptor beta chains from the same sample are listed, as sequenced in a study of cytotoxic CD8 clonotypes in ibrutinib-treated CLL. Clones were sequenced by immunoSEQ multiplex PCR, and TCRdb holds only the in-frame ones, with some missing. Of some 29,000 clones listed, approximately 60% were seen once; the top ten hold 13% to 15%. The specimen comprised PBMCs, sampled before ibrutinib treatment. Receptors were obtained from a human donor with chronic lymphocytic leukemia.

This clone was observed a few times. The V gene is TRBV5-1, the J gene TRBJ1-4; 9 bases line up with TRBD1. The CDR3 totals 17 residues. The junction had 13 bases not matched to a gene; V was cut back by 3 bases and J by 7 bases. The germline V gene encodes CDR1 SGHRS and CDR2 YFSETQ. CDR3 sequence reads: CASSSNPGQGSSEKLFF. The CDR3 bases are TGCGCCAGCAGCTCCAACCCGGGACAGGGTTCGTCTGAAAAACTGTTTTTT.

The gene calls are TRBV19 and TRBJ1-2; D perhaps matches TRBD1 (5 bases). The V end was cut by 5 bases, the J end by 8 bases, with 12 bases between. CDR1 is LNHDA and CDR2 is SQIVND in the germline V gene (reference sequence). There are 12 residues in the CDR3. The CDR3 nucleotides are TGTGCCAGTAGTGTAACAGGAGTCGGCTACACCTTC. Translation gives CASSVTGVGYTF.

The V and J genes are TRBV12-2 and TRBJ2-7; TRBD1 reflects the table's D call only, with no check against the DNA. TRBV12-2 is a known pseudogene. The CDR3 has 16 amino acids. CDR3 loop: CASRFMGPGQSYEQYF. Here the CDR3 DNA reads TGTGCAAGTCGCTTTATGGGTCCGGGACAGAGTTACGAGCAGTACTTC.

This clone was detected a few times. The chain employs TRBV7-8 and TRBJ2-3, with D hard to call. CDR1 SGHVS and CDR2 FQNEAQ come from the germline V gene. V was shortened by 1 base and J by 6 bases, with 5 bases between the two germline ends. The CDR3 covers 12 residues. In DNA form, the CDR3 reads TGTGCCAGCAGCTTAGGGGCTGATACGCAGTATTTT. Its protein is CASSLGADTQYF.

The V call is TRBV7-3, the J call TRBJ2-1; possibly TRBD2 for D (7 bases). This CDR3 comprises 21 residues. Germline lookup yields CDR1 SGHTA and CDR2 FQGTGA. Trimming pared 5 bases from V and 3 bases from J, leaving 32 bases between. CDR3 nucleotide sequence: TGTGCCAGCAGCCGCCGGAGGGGGGGGACCAGAGGGATGCTTGGCTACAATGAGCAGTTCTTC. As protein: CASSRRRGGTRGMLGYNEQFF.

In its sample, this clone ranks as medium-sized. The chain links TRBV5-8 to TRBJ1-1; D is unclear. V lost 2 bases and J 7 bases, leaving 9 bases between the germline ends. This CDR3 contains 12 residues. Germline V gene lookup returns CDR1 SGHTS and CDR2 YDEGEE. Here the CDR3 reads CASSFAEGEAFF. The CDR3 DNA reads TGTGCCAGCAGCTTCGCGGAGGGTGAAGCTTTCTTT.

The chain couples TRBV11-3 to TRBJ2-2, with no clear D. Trimming stripped 5 bases from V and 5 bases from J, with 12 bases between. The CDR3 runs to 14 residues. Per the germline V gene, CDR1 is SGHNT and CDR2 is YENEEA. The CDR3 bases are TGTGCCAGCAGCCACGAAGAACTAACCGGGGAGCTGTTTTTT. Translation: CASSHEELTGELFF.

The chain is built from TRBV5-1 and TRBJ2-7; either TRBD1 or TRBD2 may supply D (6 bases each). Trimming stripped 2 bases from V and 4 bases from J, with 13 bases between. This CDR3 comprises 14 residues. CDR1 and CDR2 (germline): SGHRS, YFSETQ. Here the CDR3 DNA reads TGCGCCAGCAGCTTCATTGGGGGGACATACGAGCAGTACTTC. It yields the protein CASSFIGGTYEQYF.

The chain employs TRBV9 and TRBJ2-2; the match to TRBD2 covers 13 bases. CDR1 and CDR2 from the germline V gene are SGDLS and YYNGEE. Trimming cost V 4 bases and J 3 bases; bases outside gene matches: 6. CDR3 length equals 17 residues. The CDR3 protein is CASSWTSGSGYTGELFF. The CDR3 DNA sequence: TGTGCCAGCAGCTGGACTAGCGGGAGTGGCTACACCGGGGAGCTGTTTTTT.

This clone came up once. The chain employs TRBV2 and TRBJ1-1; D gene ambiguous. This CDR3 has 16 residues. Trimming left V 7 bases short and J 3 bases short, with 21 bases between. Germline loops: CDR1 SNHLY, CDR2 FYNNEI. The CDR3 DNA reads TGTGCCAGCACCCGCCTCGGAGCCTCGGTGGACACTGAAGCTTTCTTT. Protein product: CASTRLGASVDTEAFF.

The chain's CDR3 is CASSLNVGSYNYGYTF. CDR3 coding DNA: TGTGCCAGCAGCTTAAACGTCGGCAGCTATAACTATGGCTACACCTTC. This chain links TRBV7-2 with TRBJ1-2; D not certain. Deletions cut 2 bases from V and 1 base from J, with 14 bases between. Germline CDR1 reads SGHTA; CDR2 reads FQGNSA. This CDR3 has 16 residues. The variable domain in full, completed from reference TRBV7-2 and TRBJ1-2, reads GAGVSQSPSNKVTEKGKDVELRCDPISGHTALYWYRQSLGQGLEFLIYFQGNSAPDKSGLPSDRFSAERTGGSVSTLTIQRTQQEDSAVYLCASSLNVGSYNYGYTFGSGTRLTVV.

V is TRBV11-2 and J is TRBJ2-3; the D is unclear. The CDR3 has 13 amino acids. Per the germline V gene, CDR1 is SGHAT and CDR2 is FQNNGV. Trimming pared 5 bases from V and 5 bases from J, leaving 11 bases between. CDR3 sequence reads: CASSRPGGDTQYF. The CDR3 region has the DNA TGTGCCAGCAGCCGCCCTGGCGGAGATACGCAGTATTTT.

This chain connects TRBV9 to TRBJ2-5; 10 bases are shared with TRBD2. Looked up from germline, CDR1 is SGDLS and CDR2 is YYNGEE. CDR3 size: 15 residues. J was trimmed by 3 bases and V by 0 bases; bases with no gene match: 2. CDR3 loop: CASSVGLAGEETQYF. The CDR3 nucleotides are TGTGCCAGCAGCGTAGGGCTAGCGGGAGAAGAGACCCAGTACTTC.

The rearrangement joins TRBV6-4 to TRBJ2-3; TRBD2 matches at 11 bases. The J segment lost 6 bases and the V segment lost 0 bases, leaving 5 bases of the junction unmatched. This CDR3 is built from 16 residues. Per the germline V gene, CDR1 is MRHNA and CDR2 is SNTAGT. CDR3 DNA sequence: TGTGCCAGCAGTGACTCTAGCGGGGGGGCGGATGATACGCAGTATTTT. It translates to CASSDSSGGADDTQYF.

This clone has only a few counts. The chain employs TRBV7-8 and TRBJ2-3; D is uncertain. The CDR3 covers 11 residues. With 5 bases removed from V and 5 bases from J, the gap between germline ends came to 5 bases. Germline V lookup: CDR1 SGHVS, CDR2 FQNEAQ. The CDR3 region has the DNA TGTGCCAGCAGCCTAGTAGATACGCAGTATTTT. Its protein is CASSLVDTQYF.

This clone was seen only a few times. J is TRBJ2-7 and V is TRBV28, with 8 bases lining up with TRBD1. The CDR3 sequence is 16 residues long. CDR1 is MDHEN, CDR2 SYDVKM, per germline. Trimming at V came to 1 base and at J to 6 bases, leaving 11 bases not matched to a gene. DNA for the CDR3: TGTGCCAGCAGTTTATCTGGACAGGGATCGAGGATCGAGCAGTACTTC. Its translation: CASSLSGQGSRIEQYF. The full variable domain, completed using reference TRBV28 and TRBJ2-7, is DVKVTQSSRYLVKRTGEKVFLECVQDMDHENMFWYRQDPGLGLRLIYFSYDVKMKEKGDIPEGYSVSREKKERFSLILESASTNQTSMYLCASSLSGQGSRIEQYFGPGTRLTVT.

This chain joins TRBV15 and TRBJ1-6; unclear D gene. The V end was cut by 0 bases, the J end by 7 bases, with 13 bases between. This CDR3 spans 16 amino acids. CDR1 is LNHNV, CDR2 YYDKDF, per germline (reference sequence). In DNA form, the CDR3 reads TGTGCCACCAGCAGAGATCTAAACACACGAAATTCACCCCTCCACTTT. Translation: CATSRDLNTRNSPLHF.

This clone was found a few times. V and J are TRBV18 and TRBJ1-2; 7 bases are a match to TRBD1. V dropped 3 bases and J dropped 8; count of bases not matched to a gene: 24. Germline loops: CDR1 KGHSH, CDR2 LQKENI. The CDR3 extends over 19 amino acids. CDR3 sequence (DNA): TGTGCCAGCTCACCCGTACTGGAGGCAGGGGGTCTACTGCCGCGGGGCTACACCTTC. This codes for CASSPVLEAGGLLPRGYTF.

A few counts support this clone. The rearrangement uses TRBV29-1 and TRBJ2-5; 8 positions match TRBD1. V shed 7 bases, J shed 4 bases, and the junction held 14 bases outside the gene matches. The CDR3 runs 15 residues. CDR1 and CDR2 from the germline V gene are SQVTM and ANQGSEA. This CDR3 reads CSADPPTGGGETQYF. The CDR3 nucleotides are TGCAGCGCTGACCCCCCAACAGGGGGAGGAGAGACCCAGTACTTC.

The chain joins TRBV5-1 to TRBJ1-1, with D possibly being TRBD1 (5 bases). Germline-derived CDR1 and CDR2 are SGHRS and YFSETQ. V lost 1 base and J 2 bases, leaving 6 bases between the germline ends. The CDR3 is 13 amino acids. The CDR3: CASSLRGNTEAFF. The CDR3 nucleotides are TGCGCCAGCAGCTTGAGGGGTAACACTGAAGCTTTCTTT.

This sequence joins TRBV28 and TRBJ2-2, with D tentatively TRBD2 (5 bases). Germline CDR1 is MDHEN and CDR2 is SYDVKM. This CDR3 has 17 amino acids. Deletions cut 6 bases from V and 4 bases from J, with 21 bases between. The CDR3 DNA sequence: TGTGCCAGCAGCCGAGGGTGGGGTGAGGGTCGCACCGGGGAGCTGTTTTTT. Encoded protein: CASSRGWGEGRTGELFF.

A note on this clone: The final CDR3 position lacks the conserved phenylalanine or tryptophan, pointing to a likely read error. Because the CDR3's place on the DNA is in doubt, the DNA is left out and the CDR3 is given as listed by TCRdb. The chain carries TRBV6-1 and TRBJ2-3; the table's D call TRBD1 went unverified against the DNA. Germline lookup yields CDR1 MNHNS and CDR2 SASEGT. The CDR3 spans 11 residues, counting both ends. The CDR3 is CASRLSGPIFI.

The chain uses TRBV5-1 and TRBJ2-1; 10 bases agree with TRBD2. The V and J ends lost 0 bases and 12 bases, in that order; junction bases with no gene match: 6. Per germline, CDR1 SGHRS and CDR2 YFSETQ. The CDR3 totals 14 residues. CDR3 sequence: CASSLVEAGGVQFF. For the CDR3, the DNA is TGCGCCAGCAGCTTGGTAGAAGCGGGAGGGGTGCAGTTCTTC.

The chain carries TRBV6-6 and TRBJ1-1, with a tentative D call TRBD1 (5 bases). CDR3 length equals 15 residues. Trimming removed 6 bases from V and 4 bases from J, with 18 bases in between. Germline V gene lookup returns CDR1 MNHNY and CDR2 SVGAGI (reference sequence). The chain's CDR3 is CASRTNTGAGTEAFF. CDR3 coding DNA: TGTGCCAGCAGAACTAACACAGGCGCGGGCACTGAAGCTTTCTTT.

The chain has TRBV4-1 and TRBJ2-5; D may be TRBD2 (7 bases). The germline CDR1 and CDR2 sequences are MGHRA and YSYEKL. V shed 5 bases and J shed 2 bases, with 21 bases lying between them. The CDR3 runs 17 residues. CDR3 bases: TGCGCCAGCAGCGAAGGGGGGGGCTGGGGGGAACAAGAGACCCAGTACTTC. Encoded protein: CASSEGGGWGEQETQYF.

The chain carries TRBV11-2 and TRBJ2-3, with 8 bases that match TRBD1. Per the germline V gene, CDR1 is SGHAT and CDR2 is FQNNGV. V was pared by 0 bases and J by 5 bases, with 7 bases of the junction left unmatched. The CDR3 is made up of 16 amino acids. For the CDR3, the DNA is TGTGCCAGCAGCTTAGATACCAGGGGGCCTGAAGATACGCAGTATTTT. Its protein is CASSLDTRGPEDTQYF.

The rearrangement links TRBV5-8 to TRBJ1-2; TRBD1 might be the D (5 bases). The V and J ends lost 0 bases and 1 base respectively, with 7 bases between them. The CDR3 sequence is 14 residues long. Germline V gene data show CDR1 as SGHTS and CDR2 as YDEGEE. The CDR3 DNA follows: TGTGCCAGCAGCTTGGGACAGATTAACTATGGCTACACCTTC. Residues: CASSLGQINYGYTF.

This clone was observed a handful of times. The CDR3 DNA reads as TGCAGCGTTTCCGGGACACCAAACACCGGGGAGCTGTTTTTT. Amino acid sequence: CSVSGTPNTGELFF. The rearrangement links TRBV29-1 to TRBJ2-2; perhaps TRBD1 as D (6 bases). Trimming took off 5 bases at V and 2 bases at J, with 12 bases between the two ends. The length of the CDR3 is 14 residues. CDR1 SQVTM and CDR2 ANQGSEA come from the germline V gene.

The chain uses TRBV6-5 and TRBJ2-7; D ambiguous. The CDR3 sequence is 14 residues long. The ends were cut back, 5 bases at V and 9 bases at J, with 20 bases in the middle. Looked up from germline, CDR1 is MNHEY and CDR2 is SVGAGI. The CDR3 DNA reads TGTGCCAGCAGTCCCGGCAAGACCTACGAGTGGCAGTACTTC. Translated, it gives CASSPGKTYEWQYF.

This chain joins TRBV10-3 and TRBJ1-1; TRBD1 matches 8 bases. Germline lookup yields CDR1 ENHRY and CDR2 SYGVKD. V lost 6 bases and J lost 2; bases outside the gene matches: 2. The CDR3 contains 13 residues. In nucleotides, the CDR3 is TGTGCCATCAGCGGACAGGGCAACACTGAAGCTTTCTTT. This gives the protein CAISGQGNTEAFF.

The rearrangement joins TRBV30 to TRBJ2-3; the match to TRBD1 covers 9 bases. This CDR3 has 15 residues. V was clipped by 2 bases and J by 4 bases; unmatched bases: 7. Looked up from germline, CDR1 is GTSNPN and CDR2 is SVGIG (reference sequence). The CDR3 reads CAWSWNRGPSDTQYF. The DNA of the CDR3 is TGTGCCTGGAGTTGGAACAGGGGGCCCTCAGATACGCAGTATTTT.